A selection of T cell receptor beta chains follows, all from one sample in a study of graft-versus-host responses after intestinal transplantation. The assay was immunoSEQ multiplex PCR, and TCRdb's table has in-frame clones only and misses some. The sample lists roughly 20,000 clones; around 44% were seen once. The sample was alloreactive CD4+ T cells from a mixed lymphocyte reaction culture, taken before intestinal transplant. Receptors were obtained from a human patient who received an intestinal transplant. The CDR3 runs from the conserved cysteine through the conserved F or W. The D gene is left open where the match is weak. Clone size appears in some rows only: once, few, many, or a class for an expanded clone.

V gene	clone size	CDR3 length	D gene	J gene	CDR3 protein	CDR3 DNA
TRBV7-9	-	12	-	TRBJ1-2	CASSSQGFGYTF	TGTGCCAGCAGCTCACAGGGATTTGGCTACACCTTC
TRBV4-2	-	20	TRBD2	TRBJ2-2	CASSQGWGGTSGGDTGELFF	TGTGCCAGCAGCCAAGGATGGGGAGGGACTAGCGGGGGGGACACCGGGGAGCTGTTTTTT
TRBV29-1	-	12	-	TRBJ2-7	CSVVSGLNEQYF	TGCAGCGTTGTGTCAGGGCTCAACGAGCAGTACTTC
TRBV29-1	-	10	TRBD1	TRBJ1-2	CSVGQDGYTF	TGCAGCGTAGGACAGGATGGCTACACCTTC
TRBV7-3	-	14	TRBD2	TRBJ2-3	CASSDDTSDRTQYF	TGTGCCAGCAGCGACGATACTAGCGATCGTACGCAGTATTTT
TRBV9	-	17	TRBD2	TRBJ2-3	CASSPRTSGGATDTQYF	TGTGCCAGCAGCCCAAGGACTAGCGGGGGGGCGACAGATACGCAGTATTTT
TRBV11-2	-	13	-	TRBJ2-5	CASSLAGVQTQYF	TGTGCCAGCAGCTTAGCAGGGGTGCAGACCCAGTACTTC
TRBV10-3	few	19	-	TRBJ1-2	CAIRYITPGGAPPDYGYTF	TGTGCCATCAGATACATAACCCCGGGGGGTGCACCGCCCGACTATGGCTACACCTTC
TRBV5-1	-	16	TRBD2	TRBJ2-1	CASSSASGGSYNEQFF	TGCGCCAGCAGCTCCGCTAGCGGGGGCTCCTACAATGAGCAGTTCTTC
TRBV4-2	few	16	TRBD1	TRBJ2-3	CASSPRTGISTDTQYF	TGTGCCAGCAGCCCCCGGACAGGGATTAGCACAGATACGCAGTATTTT
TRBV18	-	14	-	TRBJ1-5	CASSPQQFIQPQHF	TGTGCCAGCTCCCCTCAACAGTTTATCCAGCCCCAGCATTTT